This T cell receptor (beta chain) derives from a study of blood T cell repertoires in COVID-19. Overall study context: The analysed material was cDNA or gDNA that came from T cells, B-cell-depleted T cells, or PBMCs.

The authors' processing: Cell counts per sample came from amplifying reference gene primers. Clones were read by immunoSEQ multiplex PCR, and TCRdb kept only the in-frame ones, dropping some. V and J calls and clone size are those listed in that table; D and trimming were worked out from the DNA. Among some 100,000 clones listed, approximately 93% were seen once. CDR3 length equals 13 residues. The germline gives CDR1 LNHDA, CDR2 SQIVND (reference sequence). V lost 6 bases and J lost 4, with 10 bases in between. The sequence came from a man between 60 and 75 years old with acute or convalescent COVID-19. Sequencing was performed on peripheral blood. The rearrangement links TRBV19 to TRBJ1-5, with D uncertain. The CDR3 region has the DNA TGTGCCAGTAGACCCGATCAGAATCAGCCCCAGCATTTT. Its translation: CASRPDQNQPQHF.